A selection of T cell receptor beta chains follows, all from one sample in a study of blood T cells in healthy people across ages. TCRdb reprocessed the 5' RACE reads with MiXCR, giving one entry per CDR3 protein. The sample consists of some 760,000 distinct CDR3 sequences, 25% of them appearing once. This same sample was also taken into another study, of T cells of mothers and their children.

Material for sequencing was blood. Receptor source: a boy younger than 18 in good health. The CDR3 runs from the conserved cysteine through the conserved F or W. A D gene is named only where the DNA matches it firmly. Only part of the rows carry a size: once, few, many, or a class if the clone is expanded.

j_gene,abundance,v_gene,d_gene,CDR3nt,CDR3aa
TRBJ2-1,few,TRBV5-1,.,TGCGCCAGCAGACAGGGACTTGAGCAGTTCTTC,CASRQGLEQFF
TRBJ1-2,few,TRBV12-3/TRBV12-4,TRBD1,TGTGCCAGCAGGGCGACAGGGGTGATAGGCTACACCTTC,CASRATGVIGYTF
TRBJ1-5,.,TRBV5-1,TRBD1,TGCGCCAGCAGCTTGGATGACAGGGAGCCCCAGCATTTT,CASSLDDREPQHF
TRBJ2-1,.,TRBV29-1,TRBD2,TGCAGCGTCCCTAGCGGGAACTATGAGCAGTTCTTC,CSVPSGNYEQFF
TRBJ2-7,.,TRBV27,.,TGTGCCAGCAGTTTAGGTCGCGGGACCACAAATACCTACGAGCAGTACTTC,CASSLGRGTTNTYEQYF
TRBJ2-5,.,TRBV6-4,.,TGTGCCAGCAGTGACGGGACCCAGTACTTC,CASSDGTQYF
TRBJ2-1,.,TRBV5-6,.,TGTGCCAGCAGCTTGGGTTTCCCGGGTCCCAATGAGCAGTTCTTC,CASSLGFPGPNEQFF
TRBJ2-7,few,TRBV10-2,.,TGCGCCAGCAGCCCCACAGGCAGCCGCTCCTACGAGCAGTACTTC,CASSPTGSRSYEQYF
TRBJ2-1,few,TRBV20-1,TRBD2,TGCAGTGCGAGGAACCTTCCGGGACTAGGTACTGAGCAGTTCTTC,CSARNLPGLGTEQFF
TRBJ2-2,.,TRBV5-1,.,TGCGCCAGCAGCAACACAGGGAGCACCGGGGAGCTGTTTTTT,CASSNTGSTGELFF
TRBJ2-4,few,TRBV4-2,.,TGTGCCAGCAGCCAATGGGAAAGGGAAAACATTCAGTACTTC,CASSQWERENIQYF
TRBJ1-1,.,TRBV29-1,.,TGCAGCGTTGCCGACGGGACGAACACTGAAGCTTTCTTT,CSVADGTNTEAFF
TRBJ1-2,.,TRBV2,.,TGTGCCAGCTCGACGGGAGGCTATGGCTACACCTTC,CASSTGGYGYTF
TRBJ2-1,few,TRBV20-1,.,TGCAGTGCTAGAGAAGTGGGAGACAATGAGCAGTTCTTC,CSAREVGDNEQFF
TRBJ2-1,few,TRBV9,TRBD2,TGTGCCAGCAGCGTAGGTGCTAGCGGGACTTACAATGAGCAGTTCTTC,CASSVGASGTYNEQFF
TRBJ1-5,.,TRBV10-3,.,TGTGCCATCAGTGAGTCAGGGTCAGCGCGCACGATTAGCAATCAGCCCCAGCATTTT,CAISESGSARTISNQPQHF
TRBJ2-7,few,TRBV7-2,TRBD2,TGTGCCAGCAGCTTAGAGGGGAGGACTAGCGGATCCTACGAGCAGTACTTC,CASSLEGRTSGSYEQYF
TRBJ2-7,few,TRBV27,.,TGTGCCAGCAGTTTAACCTCAAGGATACTGACCTACGAGCAGTACTTC,CASSLTSRILTYEQYF
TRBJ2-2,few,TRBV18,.,TGTGCCAGCTCACCAGCAGCGGGGAACACCGGGGAGCTGTTTTTT,CASSPAAGNTGELFF
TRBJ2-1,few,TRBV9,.,TGTGCCAGCAGCGGCTGGAGGAGCTCCTACAATGAGCAGTTCTTC,CASSGWRSSYNEQFF
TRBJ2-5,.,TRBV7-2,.,TGTGCCAGCAGCTTAGGGACAACCCCAAACCAAGAGACCCAGTACTTC,CASSLGTTPNQETQYF
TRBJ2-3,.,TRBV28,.,TGTGCCAGCAGTGGCGTCAGGGTAACAGATACGCAGTATTTT,CASSGVRVTDTQYF
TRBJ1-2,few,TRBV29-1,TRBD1,TGCAGCGCCGAGGGGGGACAGGGATTGTATGGCTACACCTTC,CSAEGGQGLYGYTF
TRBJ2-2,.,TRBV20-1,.,TGCAGTGCTAGAGATCCGCGCGGGCCGAACACCGGGGAGCTGTTTTTT,CSARDPRGPNTGELFF
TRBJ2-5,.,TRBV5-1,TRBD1,TGCGCCAGCAGCTCCTGGGACAGACTCCAAGAGACCCAGTACTTC,CASSSWDRLQETQYF
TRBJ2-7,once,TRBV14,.,TGTGCCAGCAGCCAAGGACAGGCTTTCAAGCAGTACTTC,CASSQGQAFKQYF
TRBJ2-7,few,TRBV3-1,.,TGTGCCAGCAGTGCTCGGAACGAGCAGTACTTC,CASSARNEQYF
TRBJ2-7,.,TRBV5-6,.,TGTGCCAGCAGCACGGCAGGGGTCTACGAGCAGTACTTC,CASSTAGVYEQYF
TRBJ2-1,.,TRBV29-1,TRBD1,TGCAGCGTCTCCCAGGACAGGGACTACAATGAGCAGTTCTTC,CSVSQDRDYNEQFF
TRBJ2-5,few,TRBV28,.,TGTGCCAGCAGTTTATGGGGTCTCGGCCAAGAGACCCAGTACTTC,CASSLWGLGQETQYF
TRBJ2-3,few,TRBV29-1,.,TGCAGCGTTGAAGATAGGGCCGATACGCAGTATTTT,CSVEDRADTQYF
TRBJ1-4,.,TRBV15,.,TGTGCCACCAGCAGAGACTACGATGAAAAACTGTTTTTT,CATSRDYDEKLFF
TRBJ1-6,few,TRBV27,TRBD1,TGTGCCAGCAGTTTCTCCGGGACAGGGGTGACACCCCTCCACTTT,CASSFSGTGVTPLHF
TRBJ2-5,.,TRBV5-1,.,TGCGCCAGCAGCGAGGGCACTAGAAGAGAGACCCAGTACTTC,CASSEGTRRETQYF
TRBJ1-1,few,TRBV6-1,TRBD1,TGTGCCAGCAAACAGGGGGCCATCACTGAAGCTTTCTTT,CASKQGAITEAFF
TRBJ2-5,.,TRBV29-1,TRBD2,TGCAGCGTCGATTCCGGGACTAGTCGAGAGACCCAGTACTTC,CSVDSGTSRETQYF
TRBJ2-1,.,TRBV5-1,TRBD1,TGCGCCAGCAGCTTTCCCAGGGGGCGCTTTCGGTATGAGCAGTTCTTC,CASSFPRGRFRYEQFF
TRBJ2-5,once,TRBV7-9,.,TGTGCCAGCAGCTTCCACACTATATGGTACTTC,CASSFHTIWYF
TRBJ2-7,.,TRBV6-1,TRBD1,TGTGCCAGCAGCCTCAGCACAGGGGTCGAGGACTACGAGCAGTACTTC,CASSLSTGVEDYEQYF
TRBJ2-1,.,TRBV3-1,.,TGTGCCAGCAGCCAAGAGGTGAGGGGTGAGCAGTTCTTC,CASSQEVRGEQFF
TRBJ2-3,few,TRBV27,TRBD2,TGTGCCAGCAGTGATCTAGCGGAGGTCACAGATACGCAGTATTTT,CASSDLAEVTDTQYF
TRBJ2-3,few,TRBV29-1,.,TGCAGCGTTTCAACGCAGTATTTT,CSVSTQYF
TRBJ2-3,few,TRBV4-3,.,TGCGCCAGCAGCCAAGACAGGGGCAGAGATACGCAGTATTTT,CASSQDRGRDTQYF
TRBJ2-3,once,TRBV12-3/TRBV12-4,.,TGTGCCGGCAGTGTAGTAACAGATACGCAGTATTTT,CAGSVVTDTQYF
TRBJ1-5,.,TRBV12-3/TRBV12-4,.,TGTGCCAGCAGTCAGGGGTTTGGAGGCAATCAGCCCCAGCATTTT,CASSQGFGGNQPQHF
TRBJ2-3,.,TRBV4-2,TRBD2,TGTGCCAGCAGTCAAACTCCCATGACTAGCGGGGCTGGGGATACGCAGTATTTT,CASSQTPMTSGAGDTQYF
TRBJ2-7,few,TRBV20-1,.,TGCAGTGCCCCGGGACCGCGGGGATACGAGCAGTACTTC,CSAPGPRGYEQYF
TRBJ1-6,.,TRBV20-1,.,TGCAGTGCTAGTCCAGGGAGCGCCTATAATTCACCCCTCCACTTT,CSASPGSAYNSPLHF
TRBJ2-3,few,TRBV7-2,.,TGTGCCAGCAGCAAAGGGACTAGCACAGATACGCAGTATTTT,CASSKGTSTDTQYF
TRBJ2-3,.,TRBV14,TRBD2,TGTGCCAGCAGCCAACAACTAGCGGGGGTTGATACGCAGTATTTT,CASSQQLAGVDTQYF
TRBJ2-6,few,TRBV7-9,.,TGTGCCAGCAGCTCCCACCCTATCGGGGGGCTCTCTGGGGCCAACGTCCTGACTTTC,CASSSHPIGGLSGANVLTF
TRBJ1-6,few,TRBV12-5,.,TGTGCTGTCGGGGAGGGGACCAGCTCCTATAATTCACCCCTCCACTTT,CAVGEGTSSYNSPLHF
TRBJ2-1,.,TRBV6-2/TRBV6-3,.,TGTGCCAGCAGTTATGAGACGTACAATGAGCAGTTCTTC,CASSYETYNEQFF
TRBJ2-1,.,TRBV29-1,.,TGCAGCGTTGAGGACGGACATGGCGAGCAGTTCTTC,CSVEDGHGEQFF
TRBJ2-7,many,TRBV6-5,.,TGTGCCAGCAGTTACTCAAGGGGCCCCTACGAGCAGTACTTC,CASSYSRGPYEQYF
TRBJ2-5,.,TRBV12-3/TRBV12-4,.,TGTGCCAGCAGTTGGTCCGGACAAAGCAAGACCCAGTACTTC,CASSWSGQSKTQYF
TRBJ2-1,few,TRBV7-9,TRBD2,TGTGCCAGCAGCGCCGGACTAGCGGACTACAATGAGCAGTTCTTC,CASSAGLADYNEQFF
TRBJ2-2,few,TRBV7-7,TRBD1,TGTGCTAGCAGCTTGGGTCCCGGGACAGGGGAAACCGGGGAGCTGTTTTTT,CASSLGPGTGETGELFF
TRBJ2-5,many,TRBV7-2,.,TGTGCCAGCAGCTTAGACGGTTTTCGTGAGACCCAGTACTTC,CASSLDGFRETQYF